This entry concerns a single T cell receptor beta chain. Antigen: not known. The source of the sample is a study of cytomegalovirus exposure and HLA in healthy donors. General study findings and limits: Because they were indistinguishable, some V segments, including TRBV6-2 and TRBV6-3, were excluded. Cytomegalovirus-associated TCR beta chains were listed, numbering roughly 150.

Researchers ran the PCR with 60 Vbeta and 13 Jbeta primers. Method: immunoSEQ multiplex PCR; TCRdb's copy keeps in-frame clones and lacks some. The sample carries some 140,000 clones, 80% to 85% recorded once. Germline CDR1 and CDR2: SNHLY and FYNNEI. The CDR3 is 15 amino acids. V lost 6 bases to trimming and J lost 12 bases; unmatched junction nucleotides: 15. The chain joins TRBV2 to TRBJ1-4; 8 nucleotides match TRBD1. Sequencing was done on a sample of PBMCs. The clonotype originates from a male donor in good health and CMV-seropositive. CDR3 amino acids: CASSGQGIILDELFF. The CDR3 DNA reads as TGTGCCAGCAGCGGACAGGGAATTATTCTCGATGAACTGTTTTTT.